Listed below are T cell receptor beta chains from one sample, sequenced in a study of T cells in Graves' hyperthyroidism and ophthalmopathy. Via MiXCR, TCRdb re-called the multiplex PCR reads, giving one row per CDR3 protein. The data show some 690,000 distinct CDR3 sequences, about 18% seen once. The source material was blood. The receptor source for this set is a man aged 50 or older with Graves' hyperthyroidism. Each CDR3 is given with its conserved first and last residue. D genes are given only for firm matches. Size tells how often a clone was seen (once, few, many) or the class of an expanded clone, and some rows leave it out.

TRBV7-6	TRBJ2-1	NA	NA	CASSSRGRGEQFF	TGTGCCAGCAGCTCCCGGGGACGCGGTGAGCAGTTCTTC
TRBV27	TRBJ2-1	TRBD2	many	CASGVAGGRDEQFF	TGTGCCAGCGGGGTAGCGGGAGGGCGGGATGAGCAGTTCTTC
TRBV10-3	TRBJ2-1	TRBD2	NA	CAISESSERGYNEQFF	TGTGCCATCAGTGAGTCATCGGAGCGGGGGTACAATGAGCAGTTCTTC
TRBV4-3	TRBJ2-6	TRBD1	NA	CASSQARGQGANVLTF	TGCGCCAGCAGCCAAGCCAGGGGGCAAGGGGCCAACGTCCTGACTTTC
TRBV11-2	TRBJ2-6	TRBD2	many	CASSAPGLAVPGANVLTF	TGTGCCAGCAGCGCGCCGGGACTAGCCGTCCCTGGGGCCAACGTCCTGACTTTC
TRBV10-3	TRBJ1-6	NA	NA	CAISESGGQSPLHF	TGTGCCATCAGTGAATCGGGGGGTCAGTCACCCCTCCACTTT
TRBV7-2	TRBJ2-3	NA	few	CASSWDDHTQYF	TGTGCCAGCAGCTGGGACGATCATACGCAGTATTTT
TRBV27	TRBJ2-5	NA	many	CASSLNPRAEETQYF	TGTGCCAGCAGTTTAAACCCCAGGGCAGAGGAGACCCAGTACTTC
TRBV20-1	TRBJ2-1	TRBD2	many	CSARVASGRSYNEQFF	TGCAGTGCTAGAGTGGCTAGCGGGAGATCCTACAATGAGCAGTTCTTC
TRBV10-3	TRBJ2-2	TRBD1	NA	CAINTGTGGTGELFF	TGTGCCATCAACACCGGGACAGGGGGCACCGGGGAGCTGTTTTTT
TRBV3-2	TRBJ2-1	NA	NA	CASSHPLTCSYNEQFF	TGTGCCAGCAGCCACCCCCTAACGTGCTCCTACAATGAGCAGTTCTTC
TRBV28	TRBJ2-2	TRBD1	many	CATHDPGQGFAGELFF	TGTGCCACTCACGATCCGGGACAGGGGTTTGCCGGGGAGCTGTTTTTT
TRBV28	TRBJ2-5	TRBD1	many	CASRETGGPETQYF	TGTGCCAGCAGGGAGACAGGGGGCCCGGAGACCCAGTACTTC
TRBV18	TRBJ2-3	TRBD1	few	CASSPPLDREADTQYF	TGTGCCAGCTCACCACCATTGGACAGGGAGGCAGATACGCAGTATTTT
TRBV7-2	TRBJ2-7	NA	many	CASSFRTHSYEQYF	TGTGCCAGCAGCTTCAGGACACATTCCTACGAGCAGTACTTC
TRBV11-3	TRBJ2-1	NA	many	CASSLEGMHEQFF	TGTGCCAGCAGCTTAGAAGGGATGCATGAGCAGTTCTTC
TRBV28	TRBJ2-4	TRBD2	many	CASRVAGESLDIQYF	TGTGCCAGCAGGGTGGCGGGAGAAAGTCTTGACATTCAGTACTTC
TRBV19	TRBJ2-7	NA	many	CASSILDSGLYEQYF	TGTGCCAGTAGTATCCTGGATAGCGGACTCTACGAGCAGTACTTC
TRBV12-3/TRBV12-4	TRBJ2-1	TRBD2	NA	CASSFGLYGRSTPSGRAIDEQFF	TGTGCCAGCAGTTTTGGTCTTTATGGGCGTTCTACGCCAAGCGGGAGGGCCATCGATGAGCAGTTCTTC
TRBV5-4	TRBJ2-1	NA	many	CASSLGTRDAEQFF	TGTGCCAGCAGCTTGGGGACTCGGGACGCCGAGCAGTTCTTC
TRBV27	TRBJ1-1	NA	NA	CASSFLGGSTEAFF	TGTGCCAGCAGTTTTTTAGGGGGGAGCACTGAAGCTTTCTTT
TRBV6-2/TRBV6-3	TRBJ2-7	NA	NA	CASGVTLASSYEQYF	TGTGCCAGCGGCGTCACCCTGGCGAGCTCCTACGAGCAGTACTTC
TRBV7-6	TRBJ2-2	TRBD1	few	CASSLVRTGVLDTGELFF	TGTGCCAGCAGCTTAGTTCGGACAGGGGTTTTGGACACCGGGGAGCTGTTTTTT
TRBV7-9	TRBJ2-3	NA	few	CASGTGPDTQYF	TGTGCGAGCGGCACTGGCCCAGATACGCAGTATTTT
TRBV20-1	TRBJ2-7	NA	NA	CSARFNGYEQYF	TGCAGTGCTAGATTTAACGGCTACGAGCAGTACTTC
TRBV29-1	TRBJ2-7	TRBD2	NA	CSAGLANYEQYF	TGCAGCGCGGGACTAGCGAACTACGAGCAGTACTTC
TRBV12-3/TRBV12-4	TRBJ1-4	NA	many	CASRLTVGEKLFF	TGTGCCAGCAGGCTAACAGTGGGTGAAAAACTGTTTTTT
TRBV27	TRBJ2-7	NA	many	CASSDGGEQYF	TGTGCCAGCAGTGACGGCGGGGAGCAGTACTTC
TRBV9	TRBJ2-1	TRBD2	NA	CASSAGTSGGDEQFF	TGTGCCAGCAGCGCAGGGACTAGCGGGGGGGATGAGCAGTTCTTC
TRBV4-1	TRBJ2-1	NA	NA	CASSHPTGVGFNEQFF	TGCGCCAGCAGCCATCCGACGGGAGTAGGGTTCAATGAGCAGTTCTTC
TRBV20-1	TRBJ2-7	NA	few	CSARKAGPWEQYF	TGCAGTGCTAGAAAGGCAGGACCGTGGGAGCAGTACTTC
TRBV19	TRBJ2-3	TRBD1	NA	CASSTAGQGGTDTQYF	TGTGCCAGTAGTACCGCGGGACAGGGGGGCACAGATACGCAGTATTTT
TRBV6-1	TRBJ2-7	TRBD1	NA	CASIILSGTGGEQYF	TGTGCCAGCATCATCCTATCCGGGACAGGGGGCGAGCAGTACTTC
TRBV9	TRBJ2-7	NA	many	CASSAPYSYEQYF	TGTGCCAGCAGCGCCCCTTACTCCTACGAGCAGTACTTC
TRBV11-2	TRBJ2-5	TRBD1	many	CASSLNRGRVETQYF	TGTGCCAGCAGCTTAAACAGGGGGCGTGTGGAGACCCAGTACTTC
TRBV2	TRBJ1-2	NA	many	CASSGRSKGTKGIVDYGYTF	TGTGCCAGCAGTGGTCGGAGTAAGGGGACGAAGGGAATTGTGGACTATGGCTACACCTTC
TRBV20-1	TRBJ2-3	TRBD2	many	CSARIAGDPTDTQYF	TGCAGTGCTAGAATAGCGGGAGACCCCACAGATACGCAGTATTTT
TRBV14	TRBJ2-7	TRBD2	few	CASAGLADKYEQYF	TGTGCCAGCGCGGGACTAGCGGACAAATACGAGCAGTACTTC
TRBV27	TRBJ2-1	NA	many	CASSFAGTLYNEQFF	TGTGCCAGCAGTTTCGCCGGGACATTATACAATGAGCAGTTCTTC
TRBV28	TRBJ2-7	NA	many	CASSITIFSGEQYF	TGTGCCAGCAGTATCACAATATTCTCGGGGGAGCAGTACTTC
TRBV6-1	TRBJ2-7	TRBD2	few	CASVKGGLAGAGSYEQYF	TGTGCCAGCGTTAAGGGGGGACTAGCGGGAGCCGGCTCCTACGAGCAGTACTTC
TRBV19	TRBJ2-1	TRBD2	few	CASSIGAGRRNEQFF	TGTGCCAGTAGTATAGGCGCCGGGAGGAGGAATGAGCAGTTCTTC
TRBV28	TRBJ1-1	NA	many	CASSSPGHPRNTEAFF	TGTGCCAGCAGTTCCCCGGGACATCCGCGGAACACTGAAGCTTTCTTT
TRBV11-1	TRBJ2-5	TRBD2	many	CASSQGTSGRDRQETQYF	TGTGCCAGCAGCCAAGGGACTAGCGGGAGGGATCGACAAGAGACCCAGTACTTC
TRBV18	TRBJ2-3	TRBD2	few	CASSPGLAGDGTDTQYF	TGTGCCAGCTCACCCGGACTAGCGGGAGATGGCACAGATACGCAGTATTTT
TRBV12-3/TRBV12-4	TRBJ1-1	NA	NA	CASSLGWRDTTEAFF	TGTGCCAGCAGTTTAGGGTGGCGGGACACCACTGAAGCTTTCTTT
TRBV2	TRBJ2-2	NA	many	CASRNRGRRSTGELFF	TGTGCCAGCAGAAATAGGGGACGGCGAAGCACCGGGGAGCTGTTTTTT
TRBV6-1	TRBJ2-3	NA	many	CASSGTGRGGDTQYF	TGTGCCAGCAGCGGTACAGGACGGGGCGGAGATACGCAGTATTTT
TRBV12-3/TRBV12-4	TRBJ1-1	NA	many	CASIRGANTEAFF	TGTGCCAGCATAAGGGGTGCGAACACTGAAGCTTTCTTT
TRBV7-9	TRBJ1-3	NA	few	CASSFPTGSGNTIYF	TGTGCCAGCAGCTTTCCTACAGGGTCCGGAAACACCATATATTTT
TRBV4-1	TRBJ2-1	NA	many	CASSQDWLQYNEQFF	TGCGCCAGCAGCCAAGATTGGTTACAGTACAATGAGCAGTTCTTC
TRBV27	TRBJ1-1	NA	many	CASSLSPQGNTEAFF	TGTGCCAGCAGTTTATCTCCTCAGGGGAACACTGAAGCTTTCTTT
TRBV24-1	TRBJ2-1	TRBD2	NA	CATSDHRLAGTYNEQFF	TGTGCCACCAGTGACCACCGACTAGCGGGAACATACAATGAGCAGTTCTTC
TRBV6-5	TRBJ2-7	TRBD2	NA	CASSYSFSGRFEQYF	TGTGCCAGCAGTTACTCTTTTAGCGGGAGATTCGAGCAGTACTTC